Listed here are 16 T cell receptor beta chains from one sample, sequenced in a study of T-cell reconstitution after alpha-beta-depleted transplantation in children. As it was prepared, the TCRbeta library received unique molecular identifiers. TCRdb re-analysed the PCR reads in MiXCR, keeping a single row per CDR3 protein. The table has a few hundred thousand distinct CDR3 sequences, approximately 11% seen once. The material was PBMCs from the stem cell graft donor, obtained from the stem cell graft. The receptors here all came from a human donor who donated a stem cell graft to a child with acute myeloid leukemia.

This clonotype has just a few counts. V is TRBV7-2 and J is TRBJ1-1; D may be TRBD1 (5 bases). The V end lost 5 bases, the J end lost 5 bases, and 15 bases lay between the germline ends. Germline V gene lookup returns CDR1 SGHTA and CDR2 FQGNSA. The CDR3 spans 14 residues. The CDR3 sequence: CASSTSGGRTEAFF. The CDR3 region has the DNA TGTGCCAGCAGCACCTCTGGGGGTCGGACTGAAGCTTTCTTT. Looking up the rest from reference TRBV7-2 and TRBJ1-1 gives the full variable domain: GAGVSQSPSNKVTEKGKDVELRCDPISGHTALYWYRQSLGQGLEFLIYFQGNSAPDKSGLPSDRFSAERTGGSVSTLTIQRTQQEDSAVYLCASSTSGGRTEAFFGQGTRLTVV.

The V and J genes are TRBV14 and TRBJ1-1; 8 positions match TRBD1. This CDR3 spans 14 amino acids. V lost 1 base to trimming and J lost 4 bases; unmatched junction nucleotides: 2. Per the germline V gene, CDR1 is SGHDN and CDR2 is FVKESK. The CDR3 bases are TGTGCCAGCAGCCAAGTAACAGGGGGCACTGAAGCTTTCTTT. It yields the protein CASSQVTGGTEAFF.

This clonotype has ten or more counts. CDR3 nucleotide sequence: TGCGCCAGCAGCCCCGGGACTAGCTCCTACAATGAGCAGTTCTTC. It specifies CASSPGTSSYNEQFF. The chain recombines TRBV5-1 with TRBJ2-1, with 8 bases matching TRBD2. Losses at the gene ends were 4 bases for V and 0 bases for J; bases not matched to a gene: 3. Per germline, CDR1 SGHRS and CDR2 YFSETQ. The CDR3 sequence is 15 residues long.

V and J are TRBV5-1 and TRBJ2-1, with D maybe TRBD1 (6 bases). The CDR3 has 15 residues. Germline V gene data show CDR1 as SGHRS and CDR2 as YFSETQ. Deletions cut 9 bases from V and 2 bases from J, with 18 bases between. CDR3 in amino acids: CATSRKTGAYNEQFF. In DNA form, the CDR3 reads TGCGCCACTAGCCGTAAGACAGGAGCCTACAATGAGCAGTTCTTC.

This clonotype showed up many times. For the CDR3, the DNA is TGTGCCAGCAGCGTAGCGGCGGAGGTAAACATTCAGTACTTC. It yields the protein CASSVAAEVNIQYF. J is TRBJ2-4 and V is TRBV9, with a tentative D call TRBD2 (5 bases). This CDR3 spans 14 amino acids. The germline V gene has CDR1 SGDLS and CDR2 YYNGEE. V dropped 0 bases and J dropped 6 bases, with 10 bases sitting between them.

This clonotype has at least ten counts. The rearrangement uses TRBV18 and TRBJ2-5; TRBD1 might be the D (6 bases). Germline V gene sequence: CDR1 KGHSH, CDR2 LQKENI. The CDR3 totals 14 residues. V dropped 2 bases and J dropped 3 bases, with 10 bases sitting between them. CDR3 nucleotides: TGTGCCAGCTCACCAGGGGGCGTAAAAGAGACCCAGTACTTC. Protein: CASSPGGVKETQYF.

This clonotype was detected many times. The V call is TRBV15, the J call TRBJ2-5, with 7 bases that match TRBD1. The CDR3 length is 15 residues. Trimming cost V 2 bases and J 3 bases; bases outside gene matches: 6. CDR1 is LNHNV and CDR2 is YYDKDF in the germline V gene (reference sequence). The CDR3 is CATSRHRDREETQYF. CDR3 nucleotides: TGTGCCACCAGCAGACACAGGGACAGAGAAGAGACCCAGTACTTC.

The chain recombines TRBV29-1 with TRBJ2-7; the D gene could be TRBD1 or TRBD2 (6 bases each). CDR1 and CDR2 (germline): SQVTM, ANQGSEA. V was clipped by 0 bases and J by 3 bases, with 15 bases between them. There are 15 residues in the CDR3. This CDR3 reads CSVEEVRGGGYEQYF. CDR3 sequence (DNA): TGCAGCGTTGAAGAAGTCCGCGGAGGGGGCTACGAGCAGTACTTC.

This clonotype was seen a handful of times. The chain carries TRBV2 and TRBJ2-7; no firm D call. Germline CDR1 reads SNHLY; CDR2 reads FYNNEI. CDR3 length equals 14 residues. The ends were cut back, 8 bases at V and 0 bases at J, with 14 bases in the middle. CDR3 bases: TGTGCCAGCGGGCCGGCAGCTATCTCCTACGAGCAGTACTTC. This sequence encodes CASGPAAISYEQYF.

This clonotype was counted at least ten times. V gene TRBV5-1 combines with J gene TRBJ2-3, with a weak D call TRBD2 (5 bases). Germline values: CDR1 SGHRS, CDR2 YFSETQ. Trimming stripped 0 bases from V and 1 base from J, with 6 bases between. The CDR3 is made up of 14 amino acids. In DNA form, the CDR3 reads TGCGCCAGCAGCTTGGTTAGCGGCACAGATACGCAGTATTTT. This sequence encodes CASSLVSGTDTQYF.

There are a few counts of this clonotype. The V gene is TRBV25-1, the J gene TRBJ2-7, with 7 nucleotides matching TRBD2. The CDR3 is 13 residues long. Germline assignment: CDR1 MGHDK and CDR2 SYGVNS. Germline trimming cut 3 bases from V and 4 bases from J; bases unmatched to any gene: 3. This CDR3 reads CASSERETYEQYF. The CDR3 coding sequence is TGTGCCAGCAGTGAGCGGGAGACTTACGAGCAGTACTTC.

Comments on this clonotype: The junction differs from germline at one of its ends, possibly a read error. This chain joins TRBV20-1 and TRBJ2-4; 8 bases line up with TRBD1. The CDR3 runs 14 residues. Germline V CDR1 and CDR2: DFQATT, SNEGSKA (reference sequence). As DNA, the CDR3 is TGCTGTGCTAGGGAGGAGGGGACAGGTCGATTACAGTACTTC. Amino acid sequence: CCAREEGTGRLQYF.

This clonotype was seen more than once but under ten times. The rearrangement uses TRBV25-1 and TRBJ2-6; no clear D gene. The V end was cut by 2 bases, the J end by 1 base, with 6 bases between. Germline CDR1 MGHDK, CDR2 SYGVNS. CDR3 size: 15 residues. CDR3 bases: TGTGCCAGCAGTGAACCCGGGTCTGGGGCCAACGTCCTGACTTTC. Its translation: CASSEPGSGANVLTF.

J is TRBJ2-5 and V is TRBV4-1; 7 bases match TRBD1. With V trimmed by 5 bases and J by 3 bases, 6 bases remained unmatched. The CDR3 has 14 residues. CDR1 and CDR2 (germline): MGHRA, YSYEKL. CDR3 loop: CASSDSGTEETQYF. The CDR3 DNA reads TGCGCCAGCAGCGACTCCGGGACAGAAGAGACCCAGTACTTC.

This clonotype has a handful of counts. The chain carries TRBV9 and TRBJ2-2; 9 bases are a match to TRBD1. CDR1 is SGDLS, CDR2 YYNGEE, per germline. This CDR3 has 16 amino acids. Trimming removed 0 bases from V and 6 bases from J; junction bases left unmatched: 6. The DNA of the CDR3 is TGTGCCAGCAGCGTAGCCCCCGGACAGGGGTCCGGGGAGCTGTTTTTT. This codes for CASSVAPGQGSGELFF.

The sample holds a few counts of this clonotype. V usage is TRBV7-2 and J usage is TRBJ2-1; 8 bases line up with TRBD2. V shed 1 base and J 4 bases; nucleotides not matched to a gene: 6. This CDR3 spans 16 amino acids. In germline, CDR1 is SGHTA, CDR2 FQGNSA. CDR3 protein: CASSLDRASGYNEQFF. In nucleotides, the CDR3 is TGTGCCAGCAGCTTAGATCGGGCTAGCGGGTACAATGAGCAGTTCTTC.